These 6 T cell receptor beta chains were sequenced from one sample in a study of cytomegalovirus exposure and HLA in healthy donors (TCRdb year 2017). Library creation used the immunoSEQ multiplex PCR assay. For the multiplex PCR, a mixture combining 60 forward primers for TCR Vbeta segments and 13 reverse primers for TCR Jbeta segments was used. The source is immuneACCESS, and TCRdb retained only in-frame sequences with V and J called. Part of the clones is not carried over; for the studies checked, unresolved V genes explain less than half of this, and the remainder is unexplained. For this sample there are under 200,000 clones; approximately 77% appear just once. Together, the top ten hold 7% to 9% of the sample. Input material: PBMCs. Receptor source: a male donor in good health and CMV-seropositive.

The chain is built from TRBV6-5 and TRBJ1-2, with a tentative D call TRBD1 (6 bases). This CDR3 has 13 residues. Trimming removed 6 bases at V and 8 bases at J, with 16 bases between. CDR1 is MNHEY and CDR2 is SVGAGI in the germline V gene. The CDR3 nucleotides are TGTGCCAGCAGCGGGGGGCGAAAAAGAGGCTACACCTTC. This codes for CASSGGRKRGYTF.

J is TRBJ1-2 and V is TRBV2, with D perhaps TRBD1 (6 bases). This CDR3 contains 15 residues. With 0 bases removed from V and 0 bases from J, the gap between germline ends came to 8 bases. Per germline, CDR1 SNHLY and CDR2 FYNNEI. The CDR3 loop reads CASSEADSSNYGYTF. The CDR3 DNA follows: TGTGCCAGCAGTGAAGCGGACAGCTCTAACTATGGCTACACCTTC. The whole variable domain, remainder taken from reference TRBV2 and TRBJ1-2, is EPEVTQTPSHQVTQMGQEVILRCVPISNHLYFYWYRQILGQKVEFLVSFYNNEISEKSEIFDDQFSVERPDGSNFTLKIRSTKLEDSAMYFCASSEADSSNYGYTFGSGTRLTVV.

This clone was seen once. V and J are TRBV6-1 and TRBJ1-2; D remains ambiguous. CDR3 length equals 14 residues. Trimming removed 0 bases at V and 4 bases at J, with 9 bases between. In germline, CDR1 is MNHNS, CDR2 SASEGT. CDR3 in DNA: TGTGCCAGCAGTGAAGCGCGTCGGAGCTATGGCTACACCTTC. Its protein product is CASSEARRSYGYTF.

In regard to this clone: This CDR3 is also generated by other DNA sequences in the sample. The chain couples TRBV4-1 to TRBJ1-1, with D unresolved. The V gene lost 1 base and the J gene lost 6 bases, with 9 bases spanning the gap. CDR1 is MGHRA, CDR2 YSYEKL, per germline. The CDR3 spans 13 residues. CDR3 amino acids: CASSQGERAEAFF. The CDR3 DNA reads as TGCGCCAGCAGCCAAGGGGAGCGAGCTGAAGCTTTCTTT.

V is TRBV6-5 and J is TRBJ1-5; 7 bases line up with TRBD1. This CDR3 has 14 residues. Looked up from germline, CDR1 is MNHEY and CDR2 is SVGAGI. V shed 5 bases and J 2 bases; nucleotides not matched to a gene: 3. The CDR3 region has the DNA TGTGCCAGCAGTCGACAGGGAGGCAATCAGCCCCAGCATTTT. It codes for CASSRQGGNQPQHF.

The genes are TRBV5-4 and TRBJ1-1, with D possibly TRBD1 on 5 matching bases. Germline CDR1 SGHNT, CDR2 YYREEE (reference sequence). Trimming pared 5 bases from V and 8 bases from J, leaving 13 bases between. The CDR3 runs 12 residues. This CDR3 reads CASSGGSREAFF. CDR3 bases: TGTGCCAGCAGTGGGGGGTCTAGGGAAGCTTTCTTT.